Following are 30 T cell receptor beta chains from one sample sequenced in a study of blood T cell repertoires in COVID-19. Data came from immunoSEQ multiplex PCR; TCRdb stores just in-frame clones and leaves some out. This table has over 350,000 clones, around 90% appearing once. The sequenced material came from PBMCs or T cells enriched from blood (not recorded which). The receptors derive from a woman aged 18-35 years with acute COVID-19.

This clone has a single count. The CDR3 sequence is CASSLAGASGNYNEQFF. Written as DNA, the CDR3 is TGTGCCAGCAGCTTGGCCGGGGCTAGCGGGAACTACAATGAGCAGTTCTTC. This chain connects TRBV5-4 to TRBJ2-1, with 9 bases identical to TRBD2. In germline, CDR1 is SGHNT, CDR2 YYREEE (reference sequence). J was trimmed by 3 bases and V by 0 bases; bases with no gene match: 7. The CDR3 spans 17 residues.

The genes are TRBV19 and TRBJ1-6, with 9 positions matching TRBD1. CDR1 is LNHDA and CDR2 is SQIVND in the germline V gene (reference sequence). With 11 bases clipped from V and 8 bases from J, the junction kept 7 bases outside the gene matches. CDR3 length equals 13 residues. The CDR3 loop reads CASEGQGYSPLHF. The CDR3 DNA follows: TGTGCCTCCGAGGGACAGGGCTATTCACCCCTCCACTTT.

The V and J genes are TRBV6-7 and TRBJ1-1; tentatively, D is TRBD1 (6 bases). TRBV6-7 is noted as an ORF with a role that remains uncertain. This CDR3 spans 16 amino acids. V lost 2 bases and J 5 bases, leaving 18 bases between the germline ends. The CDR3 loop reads CASSYEKGVATTEAFF. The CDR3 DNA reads TGTGCCAGCAGTTACGAAAAGGGGGTAGCTACGACTGAAGCTTTCTTT.

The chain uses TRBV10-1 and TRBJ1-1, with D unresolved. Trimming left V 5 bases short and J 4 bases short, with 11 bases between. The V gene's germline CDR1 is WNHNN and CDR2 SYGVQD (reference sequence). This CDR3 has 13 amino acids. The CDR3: CASSNSLSTEAFF. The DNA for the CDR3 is TGCGCCAGCAGTAATTCGCTGAGCACTGAAGCTTTCTTT.

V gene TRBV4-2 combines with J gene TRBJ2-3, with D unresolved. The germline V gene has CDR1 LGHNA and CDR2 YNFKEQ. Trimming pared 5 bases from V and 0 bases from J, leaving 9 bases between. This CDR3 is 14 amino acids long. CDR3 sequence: CASSGATSTDTQYF. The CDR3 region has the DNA TGTGCCAGCAGCGGAGCGACTAGCACAGATACGCAGTATTTT.

In nucleotides, the CDR3 is TGTGCCAGCAGCTTGTCCCTACGACTTAATCCCGGCTACACCTTC. Its translation is CASSLSLRLNPGYTF. The chain couples TRBV5-8 to TRBJ1-2; no clear D gene. The CDR3 is 15 residues long. CDR1 is SGHTS, CDR2 YDEGEE, per germline. The ends were cut back, 1 base at V and 8 bases at J, with 18 bases in the middle.

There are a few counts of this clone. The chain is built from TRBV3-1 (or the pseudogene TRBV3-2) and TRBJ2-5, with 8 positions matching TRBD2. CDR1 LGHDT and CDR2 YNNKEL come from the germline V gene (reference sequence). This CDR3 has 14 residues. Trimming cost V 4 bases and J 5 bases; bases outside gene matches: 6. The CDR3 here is CASSPQTSAETQYF. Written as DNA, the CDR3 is TGTGCCAGCAGCCCGCAGACTAGCGCGGAGACCCAGTACTTC.

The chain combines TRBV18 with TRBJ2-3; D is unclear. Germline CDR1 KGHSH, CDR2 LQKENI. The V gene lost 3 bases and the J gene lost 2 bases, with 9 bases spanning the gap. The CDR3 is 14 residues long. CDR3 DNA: TGTGCCAGCTCACCCCTATCTTACACAGATACGCAGTATTTT. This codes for CASSPLSYTDTQYF.

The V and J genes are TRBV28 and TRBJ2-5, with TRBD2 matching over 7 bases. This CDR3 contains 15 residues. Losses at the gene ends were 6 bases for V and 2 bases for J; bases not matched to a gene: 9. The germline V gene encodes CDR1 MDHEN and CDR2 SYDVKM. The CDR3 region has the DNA TGTGCCAGCAGGGGAGTCAGCGGGACTCAAGAGACCCAGTACTTC. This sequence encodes CASRGVSGTQETQYF.

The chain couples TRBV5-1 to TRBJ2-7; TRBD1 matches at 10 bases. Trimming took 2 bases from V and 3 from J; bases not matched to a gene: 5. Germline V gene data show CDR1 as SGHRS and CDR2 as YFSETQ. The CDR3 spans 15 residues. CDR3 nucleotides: TGCGCCAGCAGCTTAAAGGGACAGGGGATCTACGAGCAGTACTTC. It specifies CASSLKGQGIYEQYF.

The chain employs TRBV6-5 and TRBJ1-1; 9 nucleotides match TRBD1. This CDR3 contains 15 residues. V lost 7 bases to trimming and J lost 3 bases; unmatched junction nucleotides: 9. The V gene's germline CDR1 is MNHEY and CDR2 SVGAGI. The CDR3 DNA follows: TGTGCCAGCACGCAGGGACAGGGACTATACACTGAAGCTTTCTTT. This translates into CASTQGQGLYTEAFF.

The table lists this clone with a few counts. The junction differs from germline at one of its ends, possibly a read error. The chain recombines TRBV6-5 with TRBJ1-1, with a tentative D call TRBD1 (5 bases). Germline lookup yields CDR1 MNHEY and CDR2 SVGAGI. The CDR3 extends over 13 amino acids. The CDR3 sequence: CASSYLGRTEVFF. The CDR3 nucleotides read TGTGCCAGCAGTTACCTGGGGCGTACTGAAGTTTTCTTT.

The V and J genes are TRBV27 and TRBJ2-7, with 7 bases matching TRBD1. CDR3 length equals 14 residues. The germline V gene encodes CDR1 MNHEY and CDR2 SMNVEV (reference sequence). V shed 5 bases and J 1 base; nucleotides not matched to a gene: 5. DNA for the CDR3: TGTGCCAGCAGTATAGGACAGGAATCCTACGAGCAGTACTTC. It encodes CASSIGQESYEQYF.

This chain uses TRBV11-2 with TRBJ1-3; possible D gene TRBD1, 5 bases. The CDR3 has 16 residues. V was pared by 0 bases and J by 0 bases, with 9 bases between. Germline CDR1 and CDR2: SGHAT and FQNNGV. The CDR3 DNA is TGTGCCAGCAGCTTAGATCTCGACAGCTCTGGAAACACCATATATTTT. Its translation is CASSLDLDSSGNTIYF.

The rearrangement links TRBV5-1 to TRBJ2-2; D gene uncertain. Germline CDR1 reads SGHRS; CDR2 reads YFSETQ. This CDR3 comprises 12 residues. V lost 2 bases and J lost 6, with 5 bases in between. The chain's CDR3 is CASSFSPGELFF. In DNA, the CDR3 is TGCGCCAGCAGCTTCTCTCCCGGGGAGCTGTTTTTT.

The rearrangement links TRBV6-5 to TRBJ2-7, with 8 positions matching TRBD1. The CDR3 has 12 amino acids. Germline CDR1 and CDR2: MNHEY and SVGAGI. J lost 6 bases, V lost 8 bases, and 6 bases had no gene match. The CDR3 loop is CASVAGGFEQYF. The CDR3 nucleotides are TGTGCCAGCGTCGCAGGGGGCTTCGAGCAGTACTTC.

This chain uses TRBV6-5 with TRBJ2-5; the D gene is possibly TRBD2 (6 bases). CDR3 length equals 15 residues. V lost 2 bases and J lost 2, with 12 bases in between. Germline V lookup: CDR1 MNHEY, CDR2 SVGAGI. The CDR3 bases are TGTGCCAGCAGTTACACGGCTAGCGAGCAAGAGACCCAGTACTTC. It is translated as CASSYTASEQETQYF.

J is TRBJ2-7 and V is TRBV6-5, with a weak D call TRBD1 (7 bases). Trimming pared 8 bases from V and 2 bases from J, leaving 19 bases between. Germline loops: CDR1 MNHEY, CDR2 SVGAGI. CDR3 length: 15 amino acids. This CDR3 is CASSKGAGTTYEQYF. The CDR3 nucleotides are TGTGCCAGCTCTAAGGGGGCGGGGACAACCTACGAGCAGTACTTC.

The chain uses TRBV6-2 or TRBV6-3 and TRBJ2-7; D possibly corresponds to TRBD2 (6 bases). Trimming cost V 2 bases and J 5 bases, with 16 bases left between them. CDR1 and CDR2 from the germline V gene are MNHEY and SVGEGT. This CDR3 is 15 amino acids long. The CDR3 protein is CASSYRLGRDNEQYF. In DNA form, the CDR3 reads TGTGCCAGCAGTTACCGCCTGGGGCGGGATAACGAGCAGTACTTC.

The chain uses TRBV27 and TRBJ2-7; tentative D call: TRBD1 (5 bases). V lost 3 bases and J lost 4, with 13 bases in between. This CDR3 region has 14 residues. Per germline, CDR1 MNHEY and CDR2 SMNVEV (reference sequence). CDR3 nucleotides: TGTGCCAGCAGTTTTAGGAGAGACAGTTACGAGCAGTACTTC. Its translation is CASSFRRDSYEQYF.

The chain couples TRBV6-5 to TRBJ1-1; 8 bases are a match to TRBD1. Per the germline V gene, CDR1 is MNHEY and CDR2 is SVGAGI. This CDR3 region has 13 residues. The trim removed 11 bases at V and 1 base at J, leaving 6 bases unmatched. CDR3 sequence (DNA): TGTGCCGGCCGGACAGGGTCGAACACTGAAGCTTTCTTT. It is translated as CAGRTGSNTEAFF.

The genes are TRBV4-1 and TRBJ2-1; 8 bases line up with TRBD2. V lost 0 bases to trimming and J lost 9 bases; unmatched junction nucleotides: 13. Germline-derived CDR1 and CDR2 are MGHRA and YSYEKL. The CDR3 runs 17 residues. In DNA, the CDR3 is TGCGCCAGCAGCCAAGATCTAGGACTAGCCCGGAATAGTGAGCAGTTCTTC. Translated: CASSQDLGLARNSEQFF.

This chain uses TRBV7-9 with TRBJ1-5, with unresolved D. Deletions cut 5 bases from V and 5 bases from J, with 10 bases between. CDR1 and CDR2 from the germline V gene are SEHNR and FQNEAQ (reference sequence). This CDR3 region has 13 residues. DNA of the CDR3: TGTGCCAGCAGCCAGGACTTCGATCAGCCCCAGCATTTT. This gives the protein CASSQDFDQPQHF.

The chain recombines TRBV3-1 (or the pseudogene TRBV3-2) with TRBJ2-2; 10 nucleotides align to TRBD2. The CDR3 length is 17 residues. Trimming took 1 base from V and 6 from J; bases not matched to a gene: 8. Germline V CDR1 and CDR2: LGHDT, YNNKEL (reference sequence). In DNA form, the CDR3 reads TGTGCCAGCAGCCAAGGTTCGCTAGCGGGAGCGGCCGGGGAGCTGTTTTTT. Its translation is CASSQGSLAGAAGELFF.

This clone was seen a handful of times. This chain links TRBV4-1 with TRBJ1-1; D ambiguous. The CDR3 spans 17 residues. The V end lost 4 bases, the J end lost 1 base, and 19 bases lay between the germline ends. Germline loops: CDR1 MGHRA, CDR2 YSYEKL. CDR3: CASSLTGEGSSNTEAFF. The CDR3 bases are TGCGCCAGCAGCCTTACCGGTGAGGGAAGTTCGAACACTGAAGCTTTCTTT.

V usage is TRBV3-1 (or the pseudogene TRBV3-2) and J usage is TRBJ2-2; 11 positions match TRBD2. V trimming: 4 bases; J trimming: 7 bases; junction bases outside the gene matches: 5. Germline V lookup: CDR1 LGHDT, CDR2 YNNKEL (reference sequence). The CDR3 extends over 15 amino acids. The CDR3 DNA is TGTGCCAGCAGCCTCACGGGACTAGCGGACGGGGAGCTGTTTTTT. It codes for CASSLTGLADGELFF.

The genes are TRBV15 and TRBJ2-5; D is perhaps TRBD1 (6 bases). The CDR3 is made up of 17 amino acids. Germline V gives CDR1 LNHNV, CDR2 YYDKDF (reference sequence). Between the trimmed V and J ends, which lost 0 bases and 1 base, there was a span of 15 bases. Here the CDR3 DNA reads TGTGCCACCAGCAGAGATGCGATACAGGGTTCCCAAGAGACCCAGTACTTC. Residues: CATSRDAIQGSQETQYF.

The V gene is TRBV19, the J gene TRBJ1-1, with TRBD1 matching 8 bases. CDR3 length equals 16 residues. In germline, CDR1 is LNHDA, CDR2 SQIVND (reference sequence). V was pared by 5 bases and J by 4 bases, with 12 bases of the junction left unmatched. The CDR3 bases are TGTGCCAGTAGTCTACAGGGGGGGACCAGGACCACTGAAGCTTTCTTT. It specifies CASSLQGGTRTTEAFF.

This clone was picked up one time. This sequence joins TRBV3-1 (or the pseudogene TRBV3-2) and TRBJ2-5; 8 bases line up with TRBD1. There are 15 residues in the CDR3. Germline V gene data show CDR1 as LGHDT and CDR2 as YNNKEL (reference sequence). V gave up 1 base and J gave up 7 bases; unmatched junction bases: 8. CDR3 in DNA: TGTGCCAGCAGCCAAGCTGGGACAGGAGCCCGGACCCAGTACTTC. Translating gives CASSQAGTGARTQYF.

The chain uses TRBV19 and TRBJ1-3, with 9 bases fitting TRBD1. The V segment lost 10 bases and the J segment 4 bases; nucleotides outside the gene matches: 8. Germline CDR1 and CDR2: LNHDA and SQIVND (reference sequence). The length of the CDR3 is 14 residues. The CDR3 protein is CATVQGAKGNTIYF. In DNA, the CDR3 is TGTGCCACCGTACAGGGGGCGAAAGGAAACACCATATATTTT.